This T cell receptor (beta chain) was retrieved from a study of T cell responses to AZD1222 COVID-19 vaccine. J lost 1 base, V lost 0 bases, and 7 bases had no gene match. This CDR3 contains 17 residues. CDR1 and CDR2 from the germline V gene are MNHNS and SASEGT. Generated by immunoSEQ multiplex PCR, the TCRdb table keeps only in-frame clones and is missing some. The repertoire consists of about 140,000 clones, with approximately 92% occurring once and the leading ten covering more than 1.5%. This specimen consisted of peripheral blood, obtained on day 0 of AZD1222 vaccination. This sequence originates from an adult in good health. The chain carries TRBV6-1 and TRBJ1-2, with 8 bases matching TRBD1. The CDR3 loop reads CASSEAATGAINYGYTF. CDR3 nucleotide sequence: TGTGCCAGCAGTGAAGCTGCGACAGGGGCGATTAACTATGGCTACACCTTC.